The present T cell receptor (beta chain) was sequenced within a study of blood T cell repertoires in COVID-19. Turning to the study itself: Donors in the United States, Italy and Spain gave samples during acute or convalescent COVID-19.

CDR3 length: 16 amino acids. Germline V lookup: CDR1 GTSNPN, CDR2 SVGIG (reference sequence). The V gene end was trimmed by 0 bases and the J gene end by 6 bases; junction bases not matched to a gene: 8. Profiling relied on immunoSEQ multiplex PCR, and the TCRdb table lists in-frame clones only, not all of them. The table has about 110,000 clones, about 90% seen once. The sample comprised peripheral blood. The chain joins TRBV30 to TRBJ2-2, with 9 bases identical to TRBD1. This clonotype originated in a woman aged 45-65 years with acute or convalescent COVID-19. CDR3 loop: CAWSVQGDREAGELFF. In DNA form, the CDR3 reads TGTGCCTGGAGTGTACAGGGGGACAGGGAGGCCGGGGAGCTGTTTTTT.